Listed here is a single T cell receptor beta chain. The V gene end was trimmed by 1 base and the J gene end by 8 bases; junction bases not matched to a gene: 6. Germline V CDR1 and CDR2: SGHTA, FQGNSA. The length of the CDR3 is 15 residues. This record belongs to a study of T cells in Graves' hyperthyroidism and ophthalmopathy. Study context: At initial diagnosis, before any treatment had begun, peripheral blood was obtained.

RNA transcripts provided the source from which TCR beta CDR3 regions were amplified. First-round RT-PCR targeting the TCR CDR3 was performed with the HTBI primer set. TCRdb recomputed calls from the multiplex PCR reads with MiXCR, one row per CDR3 protein. The sample lists about 740,000 distinct CDR3 sequences; around 15% were seen once. The clonotype comes from a woman younger than 30 with Graves' hyperthyroidism. The genes are TRBV7-2 and TRBJ2-1; 9 bases align to TRBD2. The sequenced sample consisted of blood. The CDR3 nucleotides are TGTGCCAGCAGCTTAGAAGGCACTAGCGGGTATGAGCAGTTCTTC. It translates to CASSLEGTSGYEQFF. Full variable domain (missing parts from reference TRBV7-2 and TRBJ2-1): GAGVSQSPSNKVTEKGKDVELRCDPISGHTALYWYRQSLGQGLEFLIYFQGNSAPDKSGLPSDRFSAERTGGSVSTLTIQRTQQEDSAVYLCASSLEGTSGYEQFFGPGTRLTVL.